This T cell receptor beta chain was identified during a study of graft-versus-host responses after intestinal transplantation. Whole-study context: After anti-thymocyte globulin induction, recipients took tacrolimus and steroids for around three years. Points from the study as a whole: There was an association between peak levels of circulating GvH clones and early post-transplant HvG declines. Subjects displaying graft-donor T cell macrochimerism possessed elevated graft-versus-host to host-versus-graft clonal ratios inside allografts.

Germline V gene sequence: CDR1 SGHRS, CDR2 YFSETQ. V shed 6 bases and J shed 5 bases, with 17 bases lying between them. This CDR3 has 14 amino acids. Sequencing was performed with immunoSEQ multiplex PCR; in TCRdb, only in-frame clones are kept and a portion is missing. This table has under 45,000 clones, over 90% appearing once. Details on this clone: Its cognate antigen is unknown.

The sequence came from a human patient who received an intestinal transplant, so some T cells may come from the graft donor. V and J are TRBV5-1 and TRBJ1-1; D unclear. The sample here was PBMCs, taken less than 750 days after intestinal transplantation. DNA for the CDR3: TGCGCCAGCACGGTTGGAGGGCCTTGGACTGAAGCTTTCTTT. This encodes CASTVGGPWTEAFF.